Listed here are 25 T cell receptor beta chains from one sample, sequenced in a study of blood T cell repertoires in COVID-19. Clones were sequenced by immunoSEQ multiplex PCR, and TCRdb holds only the in-frame ones, with some missing. The sample holds approximately 99,000 clones, roughly 86% seen once. The sequenced sample was peripheral blood. The receptors here all came from a woman aged 60-70 years in a cohort sampled during active or convalescent COVID-19.

The J gene is TRBJ1-3, the V gene TRBV7-9; D unresolved. V was trimmed by 1 base and J by 0 bases, leaving 4 bases between them. The CDR3 extends over 14 amino acids. Germline V gene data show CDR1 as SEHNR and CDR2 as FQNEAQ (reference sequence). The CDR3 protein is CASSLVASGNTIYF. The DNA for the CDR3 is TGTGCCAGCAGCTTAGTGGCCTCTGGAAACACCATATATTTT.

The V gene is TRBV30, the J gene TRBJ1-5; D might be TRBD1 (6 bases). V was pared by 8 bases and J by 4 bases, with 12 bases between. The CDR3 covers 12 residues. Germline CDR1 and CDR2: GTSNPN and SVGIG (reference sequence). The CDR3, as DNA: TGTGCCCAAAGTACAGGGAATCAGCCCCAGCATTTT. This encodes CAQSTGNQPQHF.

This rearrangement joins TRBV14 to TRBJ2-1, with TRBD2 matching over 7 bases. This CDR3 contains 14 residues. J was trimmed by 8 bases and V by 1 base; bases with no gene match: 5. Germline V CDR1 and CDR2: SGHDN, FVKESK. The CDR3 coding sequence is TGTGCCAGCAGCCAAGGGCTAGCGGCCTATGAGCAGTTCTTC. This translates into CASSQGLAAYEQFF.

The genes are TRBV6-5 and TRBJ2-1; the match to TRBD1 covers 10 bases. V lost 6 bases and J lost 9; bases outside the gene matches: 11. The CDR3 sequence is 15 residues long. Germline CDR1 reads MNHEY; CDR2 reads SVGAGI. In nucleotides, the CDR3 is TGTGCCAGCAGGTCGGGGACAGGGGCATGGGGTGAGCAGTTCTTC. Its protein is CASRSGTGAWGEQFF.

The chain couples TRBV28 to TRBJ2-3, with D perhaps matching TRBD1 (6 bases). CDR3 length: 21 amino acids. V lost 3 bases to trimming and J lost 0 bases, with 28 bases between them. Looked up from germline, CDR1 is MDHEN and CDR2 is SYDVKM. The CDR3 sequence: CASSFLSRDTTTPMSTDTQYF. The CDR3 bases are TGTGCCAGCAGTTTTCTCTCCCGGGACACCACGACCCCTATGAGCACAGATACGCAGTATTTT.

The chain has TRBV5-6 and TRBJ1-2; no reliable D call. V shed 2 bases and J shed 2 bases, with 10 bases lying between them. CDR3 length: 14 residues. Germline V gives CDR1 SGHDT, CDR2 YYEEEE. The CDR3 region has the DNA TGTGCCAGCAGCTTTACATATTCAAACTATGGCTACACCTTC. It translates to CASSFTYSNYGYTF.

The chain combines TRBV28 with TRBJ2-3; 8 positions agree with TRBD2. Per the germline V gene, CDR1 is MDHEN and CDR2 is SYDVKM. Losses at the gene ends were 3 bases for V and 0 bases for J; bases not matched to a gene: 14. The CDR3 covers 19 residues. CDR3 in amino acids: CASSFLTSGGGPSTDTQYF. The CDR3 DNA sequence: TGTGCCAGCAGTTTCCTTACTAGCGGAGGGGGGCCTAGCACAGATACGCAGTATTTT.

V and J are TRBV4-2 and TRBJ1-6; 10 bases are a match to TRBD1. V shed 3 bases and J 5 bases; nucleotides not matched to a gene: 1. Germline values: CDR1 LGHNA, CDR2 YNFKEQ. The length of the CDR3 is 15 residues. Here the CDR3 DNA reads TGTGCCAGCAGCCATGGACAGGGGGATAATTCACCCCTCCACTTT. Translation: CASSHGQGDNSPLHF.

The rearrangement links TRBV2 to TRBJ2-7; 9 nucleotides match TRBD1. The V gene's germline CDR1 is SNHLY and CDR2 FYNNEI. V was clipped by 5 bases and J by 5 bases; unmatched bases: 10. The CDR3 spans 15 residues. In nucleotides, the CDR3 is TGTGCCAGCAGTACCTCCGGGACAGGGAGACACGAGCAGTACTTC. Translation: CASSTSGTGRHEQYF.

On this clone itself: At one end the junction does not follow the germline gene, possibly because of a read error. The rearrangement uses TRBV5-6 and TRBJ1-1, with 7 bases aligning to TRBD1. The CDR3 loop spans 14 amino acids. The germline CDR1 and CDR2 sequences are SGHDT and YYEEEE. The CDR3 is CGTATNQDNTEAFF. In DNA form, the CDR3 reads TGCGGGACAGCTACCAACCAAGACAACACTGAAGCTTTCTTT.

The rearrangement links TRBV18 to TRBJ1-6; TRBD1 matches 7 bases. Germline V CDR1 and CDR2: KGHSH, LQKENI. CDR3 length: 13 residues. V shed 6 bases and J 6 bases; nucleotides not matched to a gene: 2. The CDR3 here is CASSRDSNSPLHF. The CDR3 coding sequence is TGTGCCAGCTCCCGGGACAGTAATTCACCCCTCCACTTT.

The chain uses TRBV11-2 and TRBJ2-5, with D perhaps TRBD1 (5 bases). Deletions cut 5 bases from V and 5 bases from J, with 15 bases between. Germline V gene lookup returns CDR1 SGHAT and CDR2 FQNNGV. The CDR3 sequence is 14 residues long. The CDR3 reads CASSPGSRLETQYF. The CDR3 bases are TGTGCCAGCAGCCCAGGGTCGAGGTTGGAGACCCAGTACTTC.

V and J are TRBV2 and TRBJ1-2, with a weak D call TRBD1 (6 bases). The CDR3 is 13 residues long. V lost 8 bases and J 3 bases, leaving 13 bases between the germline ends. Germline-derived CDR1 and CDR2 are SNHLY and FYNNEI. In nucleotides, the CDR3 is TGTGCCAGCGGCGGTGGACAGTACTATGGCTACACCTTC. As protein: CASGGGQYYGYTF.

The V call is TRBV12-3 or TRBV12-4, the J call TRBJ1-3, with D possibly matching TRBD1 (5 bases). This CDR3 spans 13 amino acids. V was pared by 7 bases and J by 3 bases, with 10 bases between. The CDR3 loop reads CASTLGGGNTIYF. The CDR3 DNA reads TGTGCCAGCACCCTGGGGGGTGGAAACACCATATATTTT.

The chain employs TRBV5-1 and TRBJ2-3, with a weak D call TRBD2 (6 bases). The germline V and J ends were trimmed by 0 bases and 0 bases, with 11 bases remaining between them. In germline, CDR1 is SGHRS, CDR2 YFSETQ. The CDR3 extends over 16 amino acids. The DNA for the CDR3 is TGCGCCAGCAGCTTGGGCGGGACCCACAGCACAGATACGCAGTATTTT. It translates to CASSLGGTHSTDTQYF.

This rearrangement joins TRBV7-3 to TRBJ1-3, with D perhaps TRBD1 (5 bases). The CDR3 is 15 residues long. Trimming removed 5 bases from V and 0 bases from J, with 11 bases in between. CDR1 is SGHTA, CDR2 FQGTGA, per germline. The CDR3 here is CASSPQGPSGNTIYF. In nucleotides, the CDR3 is TGTGCCAGCAGCCCTCAGGGTCCCTCTGGAAACACCATATATTTT. Using reference TRBV7-3 and TRBJ1-3 for the parts outside the CDR3, the full variable domain is GAGVSQTPSNKVTEKGKYVELRCDPISGHTALYWYRQSLGQGPEFLIYFQGTGAADDSGLPNDRFFAVRPEGSVSTLKIQRTERGDSAVYLCASSPQGPSGNTIYFGEGSWLTVV.

V is TRBV6-6 and J is TRBJ1-2, with D perhaps matching TRBD1 (5 bases). Trimming left V 7 bases short and J 5 bases short, with 14 bases between. CDR1 is MNHNY and CDR2 is SVGAGI in the germline V gene (reference sequence). The CDR3 has 13 residues. DNA for the CDR3: TGTGCCAGCAATGAACCGGGACTGTATGGCTACACCTTC. This sequence encodes CASNEPGLYGYTF.

V gene TRBV5-1 combines with J gene TRBJ2-1, with no clear D. From germline, CDR1 is SGHRS and CDR2 YFSETQ. The ends were cut back, 0 bases at V and 5 bases at J, with 6 bases in the middle. The CDR3 extends over 13 amino acids. CDR3 loop: CASSLAVDNEQFF. CDR3 nucleotide sequence: TGCGCCAGCAGCTTGGCGGTTGACAATGAGCAGTTCTTC.

This clone was observed a single time. The chain links TRBV27 to TRBJ2-3, with D perhaps TRBD2 (6 bases). The CDR3 loop spans 14 amino acids. Trimming took 6 bases from V and 2 from J, leaving 12 bases between them. Looked up from germline, CDR1 is MNHEY and CDR2 is SMNVEV (reference sequence). The CDR3: CASRSGLFTDTQYF. The CDR3 DNA reads as TGTGCCAGCAGGTCGGGACTCTTCACAGATACGCAGTATTTT.

This rearrangement joins TRBV10-1 to TRBJ2-2; TRBD1 agrees at 11 bases. CDR1 is WNHNN and CDR2 is SYGVQD in the germline V gene (reference sequence). J lost 6 bases, V lost 4 bases, and 4 bases had no gene match. This CDR3 has 15 residues. Written as DNA, the CDR3 is TGCGCCAGCAGTGCCGGACAGGGGGCCCCCGGGGAGCTGTTTTTT. Translating it yields CASSAGQGAPGELFF.

V usage is TRBV7-9 and J usage is TRBJ1-1, with TRBD1 as a possible D gene (6 bases). V gave up 1 base and J gave up 6 bases, with 12 bases separating them. The CDR3 totals 14 residues. The germline V gene has CDR1 SEHNR and CDR2 FQNEAQ (reference sequence). The CDR3 nucleotides are TGTGCCAGCAGCTTAGATGGGGGCATCGCTGAAGCTTTCTTT. Translation gives CASSLDGGIAEAFF.

The genes are TRBV10-2 and TRBJ2-7; maybe TRBD2 (6 bases). V lost 4 bases and J 6 bases, leaving 19 bases between the germline ends. The CDR3 is 15 amino acids. Germline V CDR1 and CDR2: WSHSY, SAAADI. The CDR3 DNA is TGCGCCAGCAGTGTAGCAGCGGGCCATACCTCCGAGCAGTACTTC. It specifies CASSVAAGHTSEQYF.

The rearrangement joins TRBV6-6 to TRBJ2-3, with D maybe TRBD2 (5 bases). Germline assignment: CDR1 MNHNY and CDR2 SVGAGI (reference sequence). This CDR3 is 16 amino acids long. Trimming pared 0 bases from V and 5 bases from J, leaving 15 bases between. CDR3 in DNA: TGTGCCAGCAGTTACTCCCACGGCCTGGCGGGAGATACGCAGTATTTT. Amino acids: CASSYSHGLAGDTQYF.

The chain links TRBV3-1 (or the pseudogene TRBV3-2) to TRBJ2-1; TRBD1 aligns across 8 bases. The CDR3 covers 13 residues. The ends lost 4 bases at V and 8 bases at J; junction bases unmatched: 4. Germline lookup yields CDR1 LGHDT and CDR2 YNNKEL (reference sequence). CDR3 sequence (DNA): TGTGCCAGCAGCCCACAGGGGGTCCATGAGCAGTTCTTC. Its translation: CASSPQGVHEQFF.

The chain has TRBV5-6 and TRBJ2-1; D unresolved. Germline CDR1 SGHDT, CDR2 YYEEEE. Trimming removed 1 base at V and 6 bases at J, with 11 bases between. This CDR3 has 14 residues. DNA of the CDR3: TGTGCCAGCAGCTTGATTCCGTCGGGCAATGAGCAGTTCTTC. Translating it yields CASSLIPSGNEQFF.